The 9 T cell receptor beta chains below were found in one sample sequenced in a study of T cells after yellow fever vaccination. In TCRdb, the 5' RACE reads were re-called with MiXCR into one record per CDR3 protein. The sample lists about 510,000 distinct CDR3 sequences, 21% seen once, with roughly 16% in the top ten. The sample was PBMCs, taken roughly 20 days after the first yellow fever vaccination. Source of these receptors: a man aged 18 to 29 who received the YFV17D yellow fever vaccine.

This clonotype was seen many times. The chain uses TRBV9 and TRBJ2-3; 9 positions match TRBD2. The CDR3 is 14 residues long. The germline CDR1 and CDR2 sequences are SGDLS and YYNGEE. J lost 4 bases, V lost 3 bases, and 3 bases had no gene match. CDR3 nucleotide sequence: TGTGCCAGCAGCGCGACTAGCGGCCCAGATACGCAGTATTTT. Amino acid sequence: CASSATSGPDTQYF.

CDR3 bases: TGCGCCAGCAGCAAAGTGGGATTTGGGAATGGCTACACCTTC. It translates to CASSKVGFGNGYTF. V is TRBV5-1 and J is TRBJ1-2; D gene unclear. V was clipped by 4 bases and J by 6 bases, with 16 bases between them. The germline CDR1 and CDR2 sequences are SGHRS and YFSETQ. CDR3 length equals 14 residues.

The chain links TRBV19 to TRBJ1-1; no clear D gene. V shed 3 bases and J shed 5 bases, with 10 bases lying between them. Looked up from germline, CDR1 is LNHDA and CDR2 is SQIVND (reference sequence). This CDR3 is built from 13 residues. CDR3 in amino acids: CASSIGRVTEAFF. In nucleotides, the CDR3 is TGTGCCAGTAGTATTGGCCGGGTTACTGAAGCTTTCTTT.

CDR3 nucleotide sequence: TGTGCCAGTAAATCTGGGGCCAACGTCCTGACTTTC. It codes for CASKSGANVLTF. The chain uses TRBV19 and TRBJ2-6; D is ambiguous. Between the trimmed V and J ends, which lost 7 bases and 1 base, there was a span of 2 bases. Germline CDR1 LNHDA, CDR2 SQIVND (reference sequence). The CDR3 has 12 amino acids.

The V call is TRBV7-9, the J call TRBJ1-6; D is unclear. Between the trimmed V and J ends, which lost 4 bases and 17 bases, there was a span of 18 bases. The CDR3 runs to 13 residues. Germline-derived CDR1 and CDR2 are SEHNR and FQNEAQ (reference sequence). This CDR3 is CASSSDTFSRVHF. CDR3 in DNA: TGTGCCAGCAGCTCAGACACCTTTTCTAGGGTCCACTTT.

DNA of the CDR3: TGCGCCAGCAGCTTGGATGGAGCTACCTATAATTCACCCCTCCACTTT. Protein product: CASSLDGATYNSPLHF. The rearrangement uses TRBV5-1 and TRBJ1-6, with D hard to call. The CDR3 is 16 amino acids. Trimming removed 0 bases from V and 2 bases from J, with 9 bases in between. Germline CDR1 reads SGHRS; CDR2 reads YFSETQ.

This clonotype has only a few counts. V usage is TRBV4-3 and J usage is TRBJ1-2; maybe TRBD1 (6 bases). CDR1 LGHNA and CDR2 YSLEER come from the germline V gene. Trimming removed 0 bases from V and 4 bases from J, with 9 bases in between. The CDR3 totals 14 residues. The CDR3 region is CASSQDTGFYGYTF. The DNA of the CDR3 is TGCGCCAGCAGCCAAGACACAGGGTTCTATGGCTACACCTTC.

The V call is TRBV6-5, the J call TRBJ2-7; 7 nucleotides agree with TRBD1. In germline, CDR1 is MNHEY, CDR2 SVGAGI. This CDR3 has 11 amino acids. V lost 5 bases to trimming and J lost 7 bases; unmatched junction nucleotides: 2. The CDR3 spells CASSQGEEQYV. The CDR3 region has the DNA TGTGCCAGCAGTCAGGGGGAAGAGCAGTACGTC.

For the CDR3, the DNA is TGTGCCAGCAGTCCCCGGGGGACGGGGCTTTACGAGCAGTACTTC. Translated: CASSPRGTGLYEQYF. The rearrangement joins TRBV6-1 to TRBJ2-7; tentatively, D is TRBD2 (6 bases). Per the germline V gene, CDR1 is MNHNS and CDR2 is SASEGT. The V and J ends lost 5 bases and 4 bases respectively, with 18 bases between them. CDR3 length: 15 residues.